This entry is about one T cell receptor beta chain. What it binds is not known. The extraction recovered at least 6 micrograms of total RNA per sample. The source of the sample is a study of blood T cells in healthy people across ages. Study conclusions and caveats: The donors' CMV status was not determined, possibly confounding changes in expanded clonotypes. Unsorted PBMCs blocked a conclusive comparison of naive and antigen-experienced cells.

The length of the CDR3 is 15 residues. Trimming shortened V by 8 bases and J by 2 bases, and 19 bases separated the two germline ends. Primers used in a second PCR of about 6 to 11 cycles were a sample-barcoded 5' primer and a J-beta primer mix. TCRdb re-called the 5' RACE reads through MiXCR, storing one row per CDR3 protein. The sample records about 970,000 distinct CDR3 sequences, roughly half being singletons. The source is a woman aged 55 to 70 in good health. The sequencing sample was made of blood. The chain couples TRBV12-3 or TRBV12-4 to TRBJ2-7; D perhaps matches TRBD2 (5 bases). The CDR3 nucleotides are TGTGCCAGCGGGATCATGAGAGTGAGGGCCTACGAGCAGTACTTC. Amino acid sequence: CASGIMRVRAYEQYF.